These T cell receptor beta chains were read from a single sample in a study of early T cells in non-severe SARS-CoV-2 infection. One entry per CDR3 protein, called by TCRdb with MiXCR from the 5' RACE reads. The table shows 26,000 or so distinct CDR3 sequences, with roughly 4.6% occurring only once. Sequences were derived from whole blood, sampled at baseline. The source of these receptors is an adult who was a healthcare worker with PCR-confirmed SARS-CoV-2 infection or an uninfected control (not recorded which). Both conserved end residues are part of each CDR3. D genes are given only for firm matches. The listing skips clone size in some rows; elsewhere it reads once, few, many or a size class.

d_gene: TRBD1
abundance: .
len: 15
v_gene: TRBV4-3
j_gene: TRBJ1-4
CDR3aa: CASSQTGGEGEKLFF
CDR3nt: TGCGCCAGCAGCCAGACAGGGGGCGAAGGGGAAAAACTGTTTTTT

d_gene: .
abundance: many
len: 18
v_gene: TRBV27
j_gene: TRBJ2-1
CDR3aa: CASSPHRISLGSYNEQFF
CDR3nt: TGTGCCAGCAGTCCGCACAGGATAAGCCTTGGGTCCTACAATGAGCAGTTCTTC

d_gene: TRBD2
abundance: many
len: 22
v_gene: TRBV4-2
j_gene: TRBJ2-3
CDR3aa: CASSQDLPAVGREGRSTDTQYF
CDR3nt: TGTGCCAGCAGCCAAGATCTGCCCGCAGTGGGGCGGGAGGGCCGAAGTACAGATACGCAGTATTTT

d_gene: .
abundance: many
len: 13
v_gene: TRBV19
j_gene: TRBJ1-4
CDR3aa: CASTTGEIGKLFF
CDR3nt: TGTGCCAGTACTACAGGAGAGATCGGAAAACTGTTTTTT

d_gene: .
abundance: medium-sized
len: 15
v_gene: TRBV7-2
j_gene: TRBJ2-5
CDR3aa: CASSLGLSSQETQYF
CDR3nt: TGTGCCAGCAGCTTGGGGTTATCCAGTCAAGAGACCCAGTACTTC

d_gene: .
abundance: many
len: 14
v_gene: TRBV6-5
j_gene: TRBJ2-2
CDR3aa: CASSVRVDPGELFF
CDR3nt: TGTGCCAGCAGTGTCCGGGTGGACCCCGGGGAGCTGTTTTTT

d_gene: TRBD1
abundance: many
len: 16
v_gene: TRBV5-4
j_gene: TRBJ2-2
CDR3aa: CASSLDRGLTTGELFF
CDR3nt: TGTGCCAGCAGCTTGGACAGGGGGCTTACGACCGGGGAGCTGTTTTTT

d_gene: .
abundance: .
len: 9
v_gene: TRBV29-1
j_gene: TRBJ1-2
CDR3aa: CSVGSRYTF
CDR3nt: TGCAGCGTTGGAAGTCGCTACACCTTC

d_gene: .
abundance: many
len: 13
v_gene: TRBV29-1
j_gene: TRBJ1-5
CDR3aa: CSVDVGGNQPQHF
CDR3nt: TGCAGCGTTGATGTGGGGGGCAATCAGCCCCAGCATTTT

d_gene: TRBD1
abundance: many
len: 17
v_gene: TRBV24-1
j_gene: TRBJ2-1
CDR3aa: CATSDPRQGLTYNEQFF
CDR3nt: TGTGCCACCAGTGATCCGCGACAGGGTCTGACCTACAATGAGCAGTTCTTC

d_gene: .
abundance: .
len: 12
v_gene: TRBV30
j_gene: TRBJ2-1
CDR3aa: CAWSSTGSAQFF
CDR3nt: TGTGCCTGGAGTTCAACTGGGTCCGCGCAGTTCTTC

d_gene: .
abundance: many
len: 11
v_gene: TRBV6-2/TRBV6-3
j_gene: TRBJ2-6
CDR3aa: CASYRANVLTF
CDR3nt: TGTGCCAGTTACCGGGCCAACGTCCTGACTTTC

d_gene: TRBD1
abundance: .
len: 16
v_gene: TRBV27
j_gene: TRBJ2-3
CDR3aa: CASSHVGGQGPDTQYF
CDR3nt: TGTGCCAGCAGTCATGTAGGCGGACAGGGGCCAGATACGCAGTATTTT

d_gene: TRBD1
abundance: many
len: 16
v_gene: TRBV6-5
j_gene: TRBJ2-7
CDR3aa: CASSSRAGAGGREQYF
CDR3nt: TGTGCCAGCAGTTCCCGGGCCGGGGCAGGGGGTCGGGAGCAGTACTTC

d_gene: TRBD2
abundance: many
len: 16
v_gene: TRBV7-8
j_gene: TRBJ2-3
CDR3aa: CASSPGLAGGQDTQYF
CDR3nt: TGTGCCAGCAGCCCGGGACTAGCGGGAGGGCAAGATACGCAGTATTTT

d_gene: .
abundance: .
len: 12
v_gene: TRBV29-1
j_gene: TRBJ2-5
CDR3aa: CSVHGYQETQYF
CDR3nt: TGCAGCGTTCATGGTTATCAAGAGACCCAGTACTTC

d_gene: TRBD2
abundance: .
len: 15
v_gene: TRBV7-9
j_gene: TRBJ2-1
CDR3aa: CASSPFLGGDNEQFF
CDR3nt: TGTGCCAGCAGCCCATTTTTGGGGGGGGACAATGAGCAGTTCTTC

d_gene: .
abundance: .
len: 15
v_gene: TRBV7-6
j_gene: TRBJ2-3
CDR3aa: CASSRVRASTDTQYF
CDR3nt: TGTGCCAGCAGCCGGGTGAGGGCTAGCACAGATACGCAGTATTTT

d_gene: TRBD1
abundance: many
len: 15
v_gene: TRBV5-5
j_gene: TRBJ1-5
CDR3aa: CASSQETGQGQPQHF
CDR3nt: TGTGCCAGCAGCCAAGAGACAGGGCAGGGTCAGCCCCAGCATTTT

d_gene: .
abundance: many
len: 11
v_gene: TRBV7-2
j_gene: TRBJ2-2
CDR3aa: CASSLSGELFF
CDR3nt: TGTGCCAGCAGCTTATCCGGGGAGCTGTTTTTT

d_gene: .
abundance: many
len: 13
v_gene: TRBV18
j_gene: TRBJ2-3
CDR3aa: CASSPLEADTQYF
CDR3nt: TGTGCCAGCTCACCGTTGGAAGCAGATACGCAGTATTTT

d_gene: .
abundance: many
len: 15
v_gene: TRBV20-1
j_gene: TRBJ1-5
CDR3aa: CSARDRGGQGQPQHF
CDR3nt: TGCAGTGCTAGAGATCGGGGGGGGCAAGGACAGCCCCAGCATTTT

d_gene: .
abundance: many
len: 11
v_gene: TRBV7-9
j_gene: TRBJ2-1
CDR3aa: CASTDLNEQFF
CDR3nt: TGTGCCAGCACCGATCTTAATGAGCAGTTCTTC

d_gene: .
abundance: many
len: 11
v_gene: TRBV20-1
j_gene: TRBJ1-2
CDR3aa: CSARDGGGYTF
CDR3nt: TGCAGTGCTAGAGATGGAGGGGGCTACACCTTC

d_gene: TRBD2
abundance: many
len: 17
v_gene: TRBV10-3
j_gene: TRBJ2-3
CDR3aa: CAISETRLAQSTDTQYF
CDR3nt: TGTGCCATCAGTGAAACCCGACTAGCGCAAAGCACAGATACGCAGTATTTT

d_gene: .
abundance: .
len: 13
v_gene: TRBV10-1
j_gene: TRBJ2-3
CDR3aa: CASSEVSTDTQYF
CDR3nt: TGCGCCAGCAGTGAGGTCAGCACAGATACGCAGTATTTT

d_gene: .
abundance: many
len: 16
v_gene: TRBV20-1
j_gene: TRBJ1-2
CDR3aa: CSARVGRRQWNYGYTF
CDR3nt: TGCAGTGCTAGAGTTGGACGCCGACAGTGGAACTATGGCTACACCTTC

d_gene: .
abundance: few
len: 14
v_gene: TRBV6-5
j_gene: TRBJ2-7
CDR3aa: CASSSPGRLGEQYF
CDR3nt: TGTGCCAGCAGTTCACCGGGTCGGTTGGGCGAGCAGTACTTC

d_gene: .
abundance: few
len: 13
v_gene: TRBV19
j_gene: TRBJ2-5
CDR3aa: CASSLQGGETQYF
CDR3nt: TGTGCCAGTAGTCTGCAGGGAGGTGAGACCCAGTACTTC

d_gene: TRBD2
abundance: many
len: 17
v_gene: TRBV19
j_gene: TRBJ2-1
CDR3aa: CASSPSLAGGPVREQFF
CDR3nt: TGTGCCAGTAGTCCCTCCCTAGCGGGAGGCCCCGTGAGGGAGCAGTTCTTC

d_gene: TRBD2
abundance: many
len: 17
v_gene: TRBV4-2
j_gene: TRBJ2-5
CDR3aa: CASSPSDSGGYQETQYF
CDR3nt: TGTGCCAGCAGCCCCTCAGATAGCGGGGGGTACCAAGAGACCCAGTACTTC

d_gene: .
abundance: many
len: 15
v_gene: TRBV5-1
j_gene: TRBJ2-1
CDR3aa: CASSKYGTAGNEQFF
CDR3nt: TGCGCCAGCAGCAAGTATGGGACGGCCGGGAATGAGCAGTTCTTC

d_gene: .
abundance: many
len: 15
v_gene: TRBV18
j_gene: TRBJ2-5
CDR3aa: CASSAGQLDQETQYF
CDR3nt: TGTGCCAGCTCAGCGGGACAGCTCGACCAAGAGACCCAGTACTTC

d_gene: .
abundance: many
len: 17
v_gene: TRBV4-2
j_gene: TRBJ1-3
CDR3aa: CASSQSVTTSSGNTIYF
CDR3nt: TGTGCCAGCAGCCAAAGTGTGACGACGTCCTCTGGAAACACCATATATTTT

d_gene: TRBD1
abundance: .
len: 15
v_gene: TRBV6-2/TRBV6-3
j_gene: TRBJ2-7
CDR3aa: CASSGPDRGLLEQYF
CDR3nt: TGTGCCAGCAGTGGACCGGACAGGGGGCTCCTCGAGCAGTACTTC

d_gene: TRBD1
abundance: .
len: 14
v_gene: TRBV12-3/TRBV12-4
j_gene: TRBJ1-6
CDR3aa: CASTHRGLASPLHF
CDR3nt: TGTGCCAGCACCCACAGGGGGCTGGCTTCACCCCTCCACTTT

d_gene: TRBD1
abundance: many
len: 15
v_gene: TRBV12-3/TRBV12-4
j_gene: TRBJ2-5
CDR3aa: CASSFRDSSQETQYF
CDR3nt: TGTGCCAGCAGTTTCCGGGACAGTTCCCAAGAGACCCAGTACTTC

d_gene: .
abundance: many
len: 16
v_gene: TRBV4-1
j_gene: TRBJ1-5
CDR3aa: CASSQDGNGANQPQHF
CDR3nt: TGCGCCAGCAGCCAAGATGGGAACGGGGCTAATCAGCCCCAGCATTTT

d_gene: .
abundance: many
len: 16
v_gene: TRBV24-1
j_gene: TRBJ2-1
CDR3aa: CATSDNTGTLLDEQFF
CDR3nt: TGTGCCACCAGTGATAACACCGGGACCCTGCTGGATGAGCAGTTCTTC

d_gene: TRBD2
abundance: many
len: 10
v_gene: TRBV29-1
j_gene: TRBJ2-1
CDR3aa: CSVLAGGQFF
CDR3nt: TGCAGCGTTTTAGCGGGGGGTCAGTTCTTC

d_gene: .
abundance: many
len: 13
v_gene: TRBV18
j_gene: TRBJ1-1
CDR3aa: CASSPGQNTEAFF
CDR3nt: TGTGCCAGCTCACCAGGACAAAACACTGAAGCTTTCTTT

d_gene: .
abundance: many
len: 14
v_gene: TRBV3-1
j_gene: TRBJ1-1
CDR3aa: CASSQDILNTEAFF
CDR3nt: TGTGCCAGCAGCCAAGATATATTGAACACTGAAGCTTTCTTT